Listed below are T cell receptor beta chains from one sample, sequenced in a study of control samples from healthy donors and cancer patients. Assay used: immunoSEQ multiplex PCR; TCRdb lists only in-frame clones, some missing. The sample includes under 450,000 clones, more than 80% of them seen just once. Source material: PBMCs. Receptors originate from a man aged 35-49 years with head and neck cancer. CDR3s include the opening cysteine and the closing phenylalanine or tryptophan. The order of the fields is clone size, V gene, D gene, J gene, CDR3 DNA, CDR3 protein. The D gene is left open where the match is weak. The size field is filled for only some rows; it gives once, few, many or a size class.

.	TRBV5-1	TRBD2	TRBJ2-3	TGCGCCAGCAGCCGTGGACTAGCGGGAGGGCCCGTAGATACGCAGTATTTT	CASSRGLAGGPVDTQYF
.	TRBV5-5	.	TRBJ1-2	TGTGCCAGCAGCCCCCTCTCTGCTAACTATGGCTACACCTTC	CASSPLSANYGYTF
.	TRBV7-9	TRBD1	TRBJ1-2	TGTGCCAGCAGCGTCGCCGGGACAGGCTATGGCTACACCTTC	CASSVAGTGYGYTF
.	TRBV6-5	TRBD2	TRBJ2-7	TGTGCCACGCTCCTGGGCGGGAGTGTTAGCTACGAGCAGTACTTC	CATLLGGSVSYEQYF
.	TRBV3-1/TRBV3-2	.	TRBJ2-7	TGTGCCAGCAGCCAAGTTCCGGACATCTCCTACGAGCAGTACTTC	CASSQVPDISYEQYF
.	TRBV20-1	.	TRBJ1-5	TGCAGTGCTAGCAGGGAGGGAGCCCAGCATTTT	CSASREGAQHF
.	TRBV6-1	.	TRBJ2-7	TGTGCCAGCAGTGAAGAGACGGACTTCTACGAGCAGTACTTC	CASSEETDFYEQYF
.	TRBV19	.	TRBJ1-3	TGTGCCAGTAGTATAGAGACTGGAAACACCATATATTTT	CASSIETGNTIYF
.	TRBV4-3	.	TRBJ1-4	TGCGCCAGCAGCCAAGAAAGCCAGACTCTCACTAATGAAAAACTGTTTTTT	CASSQESQTLTNEKLFF
.	TRBV3-1/TRBV3-2	TRBD1	TRBJ2-2	TGTGCCAGCAGCCCCTCCGGGACAGGGGGCGGCGGGGAGCTGTTTTTT	CASSPSGTGGGGELFF
.	TRBV18	.	TRBJ2-5	TGTGCCAGCTCACCAATCGGAGAGACCCAGTACTTC	CASSPIGETQYF
.	TRBV7-2	TRBD1	TRBJ1-1	TGTGCCAGCAGCCCTGACAGGGCGGGGACTGAAGCTTTCTTT	CASSPDRAGTEAFF
.	TRBV6-1	.	TRBJ1-1	TGTGCCAGCAGTGATGTGGGCTACACTGAAGCTTTCTTT	CASSDVGYTEAFF
.	TRBV10-3	.	TRBJ2-2	TGTGCCATCGCCATGGTGAACACCGGGGAGCTGTTTTTT	CAIAMVNTGELFF
once	TRBV5-1	.	TRBJ1-4	TGCGCCAGCAGCCTCGGGGATGTGCCTAATGAAAAACTGTTTTTT	CASSLGDVPNEKLFF
.	TRBV7-9	.	TRBJ1-1	TGTGCCAGCAGCCTAAGTTCGGGGGACACTGAAGCTTTCTTT	CASSLSSGDTEAFF
.	TRBV4-1	.	TRBJ1-3	TGCGCCAGCAGTCTGGCAAGAGGAAACACCATATATTTT	CASSLARGNTIYF